This paragraph covers one T cell receptor beta chain sequence. A much more abundant neighbour one base away suggests this may be a read error. These data belong to a study of blood T cells in healthy people across ages. Germline loops: CDR1 SGDLS, CDR2 YYNGEE. The ends lost 2 bases at V and 6 bases at J; junction bases unmatched: 8. CDR3 size: 15 residues. A second PCR, run for roughly 6 to 11 cycles, used a sample-barcoded 5' primer plus a J-beta primer mix. From the 5' RACE reads, TCRdb called clonotypes with MiXCR, one entry per CDR3 protein. The sample lists about 640,000 distinct CDR3 sequences, about 54% occurring once.

This receptor was identified in a man in his 60s in good health. Sequenced material: blood. The chain has TRBV9 and TRBJ2-1; TRBD1 matches 7 bases. CDR3 nucleotide sequence: TGTGCCAGCAGCGTGCGCCCAGGACAGGCCAATGAGCAGTTCTTC. Translation gives CASSVRPGQANEQFF.